This record covers a single TCR beta chain. As yet, its antigen is unknown. The CDR3 is made up of 13 amino acids. V lost 4 bases and J 1 base, leaving 7 bases between the germline ends. Looked up from germline, CDR1 is SGHNT and CDR2 is YENEEA. This specimen comes from a study of OX40 agonist ivuxolimab in advanced cancers. Study background: Patients assigned to dose escalation were diagnosed with hepatocellular carcinoma, melanoma, renal cell or head and neck cancer. Broader study findings: Expanded clones were, on average, more numerous in CD8+ T cells than in CD4+.

Sequenced by immunoSEQ multiplex PCR; TCRdb stores in-frame clones only, minus some. The sample consists of tens of thousands of clones, about 88% of them appearing once. The TCR was taken from an adult with an advanced solid tumor such as melanoma, head and neck, liver or kidney cancer. The specimen was CD4+ or CD8+ T cells sorted from blood, collected in a trial of the OX40 agonist ivuxolimab. The chain couples TRBV11-3 to TRBJ1-1, with D unclear. CDR3 in amino acids: CASSWTGNTEAFF. CDR3 bases: TGTGCCAGCAGCTGGACTGGGAACACTGAAGCTTTCTTT.